This TCR beta chain was sequenced in a study of cytomegalovirus exposure and HLA in healthy donors. A multiplex PCR was run with 60 Vbeta primers and 13 Jbeta primers. Sequencing was performed with immunoSEQ multiplex PCR; in TCRdb, only in-frame clones are kept and a portion is missing. Seen here are 190,000 or so clones, 80% observed once, and the top ten hold 0.65%. Study results and limitations: In a later analysis, across HLA loci, associated TCR counts were highest for DRB1, lowest for HLA-C.

Trimming at V came to 9 bases and at J to 1 base, leaving 7 bases not matched to a gene. CDR1 is LGHNT and CDR2 is FRNRAP in the germline V gene. This CDR3 has 16 amino acids. With regard to this clone: The antigen is not known.

Sequenced: PBMCs. The chain links TRBV12-5 to TRBJ2-6; 9 positions agree with TRBD1. This TCR came from a boy younger than 18 in good health and CMV-seronegative. The CDR3 nucleotides read TGTGCTAGCGGCCAGGACAGGGGATCTGGGGCCAACGTCCTGACTTTC. Its protein product is CASGQDRGSGANVLTF. The full variable domain, with the rest looked up from reference TRBV12-5 and TRBJ2-6, is DARVTQTPRHKVTEMGQEVTMRCQPILGHNTVFWYRQTMMQGLELLAYFRNRAPLDDSGMPKDRFSAEMPDATLATLKIQPSEPRDSAVYFCASGQDRGSGANVLTFGAGSRLTVL.